The 16 T cell receptor beta chains presented below share a single source sample, sequenced in a study of T cell repertoires in cytomegalovirus infection. TCRdb itself ran the reads through MiXCR, one entry per CDR3 protein. The sample yields about 260,000 distinct CDR3 sequences, roughly 10% seen once. Sequencing input: PBMCs. The receptors were gathered from a human donor in good health (CMV status not recorded). Some clones in this sample may be carry-over from other donors' samples.

At least ten counts were recorded for this clonotype. The V and J genes are TRBV7-2 and TRBJ2-6; possibly TRBD2 for D (6 bases). This CDR3 region has 15 residues. Germline CDR1 SGHTA, CDR2 FQGNSA. V was cut by 6 bases and J by 1 base, with 10 bases left in between. The CDR3 coding sequence is TGTGCCAGCAGTCCGACTAGTTCTGGGGCCAACGTCCTGACTTTC. Translated: CASSPTSSGANVLTF.

The gene calls are TRBV28 and TRBJ2-7; D call uncertain. V was trimmed by 3 bases and J by 6 bases, leaving 9 bases between them. Per the germline V gene, CDR1 is MDHEN and CDR2 is SYDVKM. The CDR3 spans 12 residues. The CDR3, as DNA: TGTGCCAGCAGTTTTCTCTGGGGCGAGCAGTACTTC. Its translation is CASSFLWGEQYF.

There are a few counts of this clonotype. The chain couples TRBV18 to TRBJ2-1; D is unclear. CDR3 length equals 13 residues. V shed 3 bases and J shed 5 bases, with 8 bases lying between them. Germline CDR1 is KGHSH and CDR2 is LQKENI. Here the CDR3 reads CASSPFQDNEQFF. CDR3 DNA: TGTGCCAGCTCACCCTTCCAGGACAATGAGCAGTTCTTC.

This clonotype was counted ten times or more. This rearrangement joins TRBV7-2 to TRBJ2-4; D remains unclear. The V and J ends lost 1 base and 0 bases respectively, with 4 bases between them. There are 14 residues in the CDR3. Per germline, CDR1 SGHTA and CDR2 FQGNSA. CDR3 sequence reads: CASSLDLAKNIQYF. The CDR3 DNA sequence: TGTGCCAGCAGCTTAGATCTAGCCAAAAACATTCAGTACTTC.

This clonotype was recorded many times. The chain employs TRBV7-2 and TRBJ1-4, with a weak D call TRBD1 (5 bases). This CDR3 spans 16 amino acids. Germline values: CDR1 SGHTA, CDR2 FQGNSA. Trimming cost V 5 bases and J 3 bases, with 16 bases left between them. This chain's CDR3 is CASSPWGDGANEKLFF. The CDR3 bases are TGTGCCAGCAGCCCGTGGGGGGATGGGGCTAATGAAAAACTGTTTTTT.

The table lists this clonotype with many counts. V gene TRBV7-1 combines with J gene TRBJ2-5; D is uncertain. TRBV7-1 is assigned to the ORF class and has an uncertain function. V lost 5 bases, J lost 4 bases, and 11 bases lay in between. The CDR3 covers 13 residues. CDR3 in amino acids: CASSQNQGETQYF. The CDR3 nucleotides read TGTGCCAGCAGCCAAAATCAAGGAGAGACCCAGTACTTC.

This clonotype was observed a handful of times. CDR3 region: CSVEGSRGQFF. The CDR3 region has the DNA TGCAGCGTTGAAGGGTCCCGCGGGCAGTTCTTC. This chain connects TRBV29-1 to TRBJ2-1; D ambiguous. CDR1 and CDR2 (germline): SQVTM, ANQGSEA. V shed 1 base and J shed 12 bases, with 10 bases lying between them. The CDR3 is 11 residues long.

This sequence joins TRBV9 and TRBJ1-1; no definite D call. Per the germline V gene, CDR1 is SGDLS and CDR2 is YYNGEE. V lost 4 bases, J lost 4 bases, and 17 bases lay in between. This CDR3 is built from 15 residues. DNA for the CDR3: TGTGCCAGCAGCTCACGTCCGGCTACGGGCACTGAAGCTTTCTTT. It encodes CASSSRPATGTEAFF.

This clonotype was observed many times. This chain uses TRBV20-1 with TRBJ2-1; D is possibly TRBD1 or TRBD2 (5 bases each). This CDR3 is 15 amino acids long. Trimming removed 4 bases from V and 0 bases from J, with 13 bases in between. The germline V gene encodes CDR1 DFQATT and CDR2 SNEGSKA (reference sequence). As DNA, the CDR3 is TGCAGTGCTACGAGGGGCGGGCCCTCCTACAATGAGCAGTTCTTC. Encoded protein: CSATRGGPSYNEQFF.

This clonotype was detected many times. J is TRBJ2-7 and V is TRBV5-1; 7 positions match TRBD1. Germline loops: CDR1 SGHRS, CDR2 YFSETQ. Trimming removed 1 base from V and 3 bases from J; junction bases left unmatched: 4. The CDR3 spans 14 residues. The CDR3: CASSLQGEGYEQYF. CDR3 bases: TGCGCCAGCAGCTTGCAGGGGGAAGGCTACGAGCAGTACTTC.

In its sample, this clonotype was seen a few times. J is TRBJ1-6 and V is TRBV12-3 or TRBV12-4, with D perhaps matching TRBD1 (5 bases). There are 16 residues in the CDR3. Trimming took 7 bases from V and 6 from J, leaving 19 bases between them. The CDR3 here is CASTFRGAGPNSPLHF. The CDR3 nucleotides read TGTGCCAGCACCTTTCGTGGAGCAGGGCCTAATTCACCCCTCCACTTT.

The sample holds many counts of this clonotype. CDR3 nucleotide sequence: TGTGCCAGCAGCTATGGGGGCCTAGGGCAGCCCCAGCATTTT. It codes for CASSYGGLGQPQHF. The V gene is TRBV7-2, the J gene TRBJ1-5, with D possibly TRBD1 on 6 matching bases. This CDR3 region has 14 residues. V shed 4 bases and J shed 7 bases, with 14 bases lying between them. Germline V gene data show CDR1 as SGHTA and CDR2 as FQGNSA.

This clonotype has a count of ten or more. The chain employs TRBV7-4 and TRBJ2-6; no definite D call. This CDR3 has 13 amino acids. Germline V gene data show CDR1 as SGHVT and CDR2 as SQSDAQ. V was pared by 5 bases and J by 0 bases, with 2 bases between. The CDR3 nucleotides are TGTGCCAGCAGCGTCTCTGGGGCCAACGTCCTGACTTTC. Its protein product is CASSVSGANVLTF. Together with reference TRBV7-4 and TRBJ2-6, the CDR3 gives the full variable domain: GAGVSQSPRYKVAKRGRDVALRCDSISGHVTLYWYRQTLGQGSEVLTYSQSDAQRDKSGRPSGRFSAERPERSVSTLKIQRTEQGDSAVYLCASSVSGANVLTFGAGSRLTVL.

The rearrangement uses TRBV30 and TRBJ2-5; D assignment may be TRBD1 or TRBD2 (6 bases each). The CDR3 loop spans 16 amino acids. The germline CDR1 and CDR2 sequences are GTSNPN and SVGIG (reference sequence). The CDR3 coding sequence is TGTGCTTCGGAGTGGGGGGCAGGGCCTATACAAGAGACCCAGTACTTC. This gives the protein CASEWGAGPIQETQYF.

This clonotype has ten or more counts. The chain combines TRBV6-4 with TRBJ2-7; possibly TRBD1 or TRBD2 for D (5 bases each). This CDR3 is built from 15 residues. Germline V gene sequence: CDR1 MRHNA, CDR2 SNTAGT. With 2 bases removed from V and 2 bases from J, the gap between germline ends came to 13 bases. CDR3 protein: CASSDPGRHAYEQYF. CDR3 in DNA: TGTGCCAGCAGTGACCCGGGACGGCACGCCTACGAGCAGTACTTC.

This clonotype was detected many times. The gene calls are TRBV12-3 or TRBV12-4 and TRBJ2-1, with 9 bases fitting TRBD2. This CDR3 is built from 15 residues. With 6 bases clipped from V and 6 bases from J, the junction kept 9 bases outside the gene matches. In DNA form, the CDR3 reads TGTGCCAGCAGGTTGGGGGCTAGCGGGACCAATGAGCAGTTCTTC. Its translation: CASRLGASGTNEQFF.